This T cell receptor (beta chain) was identified in a study of blood T cell repertoires in COVID-19. Details on this clone: This CDR3 is also generated by other DNA sequences in the sample.

The CDR3 covers 12 residues. V lost 3 bases, J lost 4 bases, and 6 bases lay in between. Produced via immunoSEQ multiplex PCR; TCRdb's table is partial and in-frame only. The table shows around 270,000 clones, with around 89% occurring only once. This clonotype was obtained from a man in his forties or fifties with acute or convalescent COVID-19. The rearrangement joins TRBV12-3 or TRBV12-4 to TRBJ1-2; D gene uncertain. The sample consisted of peripheral blood. The CDR3 loop is CASSLGSYGYTF. CDR3 DNA: TGTGCCAGCAGTTTGGGCAGCTATGGCTACACCTTC.